The 4 T cell receptor beta chains given below trace back to one sample, sequenced in a study of T-cell reconstitution after alpha-beta-depleted transplantation in children. Preparing the TCRbeta library involved the use of unique molecular identifiers. TCRdb analysed the PCR reads with MiXCR anew, one entry per CDR3 protein. The sample holds hundreds of thousands of distinct CDR3 sequences, approximately 9.6% seen once. Sequencing was performed on PBMCs from the stem cell graft donor, taken from the stem cell graft. These TCRs come from a human donor who donated a stem cell graft to a child with SCID.

V usage is TRBV6-5 and J usage is TRBJ1-4; possible D gene TRBD1, 6 bases. This CDR3 has 14 amino acids. The V and J ends lost 3 bases and 5 bases respectively, with 10 bases between them. Germline lookup yields CDR1 MNHEY and CDR2 SVGAGI. The DNA for the CDR3 is TGTGCCAGCAGTTATGGGCAGGGGAATGAAAAACTGTTTTTT. This sequence encodes CASSYGQGNEKLFF.

In its sample, this clonotype was seen a few times. This chain links TRBV20-1 with TRBJ1-5; TRBD1 might be the D (6 bases). The CDR3 is 13 amino acids. Per the germline V gene, CDR1 is DFQATT and CDR2 is SNEGSKA (reference sequence). V was trimmed by 6 bases and J by 2 bases, leaving 11 bases between them. CDR3 sequence: CSALPGGNQPQHF. CDR3 bases: TGCAGTGCCCTCCCAGGGGGCAATCAGCCCCAGCATTTT.

The rearrangement links TRBV7-2 to TRBJ2-3; D call uncertain. CDR1 SGHTA and CDR2 FQGNSA come from the germline V gene. Trimming removed 5 bases from V and 2 bases from J, with 14 bases in between. This CDR3 region has 15 residues. CDR3 DNA sequence: TGTGCCAGCAGCACCGGTTTAGATCACACAGATACGCAGTATTTT. Residues: CASSTGLDHTDTQYF.

The genes are TRBV6-5 and TRBJ2-1; 8 bases align to TRBD2. CDR3 length equals 15 residues. Looked up from germline, CDR1 is MNHEY and CDR2 is SVGAGI. V shed 2 bases and J 9 bases; nucleotides not matched to a gene: 9. CDR3 in amino acids: CASSYITGGPSEQFF. CDR3 nucleotide sequence: TGTGCCAGCAGTTACATAACGGGGGGGCCTTCTGAGCAGTTCTTC.